Below are 14 T cell receptor beta chains sequenced from a single sample in a study of CD8+CD57+ T cells in acquired aplastic anemia. CD8+CD57+ cell expansion, shown by flow cytometry, had occurred in the patients selected for sequencing. Genomic DNA provided the template from which TCR beta VDJ and CDR3 profiles were obtained. TCRdb passed the reads through MiXCR, listing each CDR3 protein once. Among approximately 160,000 distinct CDR3 sequences, around half were seen once, and the ten largest hold around 3.2%. The sample consisted of sorted CD4+, CD8+, or CD8+CD57+ T cells (not recorded which) from PBMCs. The receptors were sampled from a human donor with aplastic anemia.

As for this clonotype: One junction end disagrees with the germline gene, perhaps due to a read error. The V and J genes are TRBV24-1 and TRBJ2-3; 9 bases are shared with TRBD1. Germline loops: CDR1 KGHDR, CDR2 SFDVKD. This CDR3 comprises 15 residues. DNA for the CDR3: TGTGCCACCAGTGACCGGACAGGGGACACAGATACGCGGTATTTT. Amino acids: CATSDRTGDTDTRYF.

This CDR3 is CAITEPGTGTGELFF. The DNA for the CDR3 is TGTGCCATCACTGAACCCGGGACAGGGACCGGGGAGCTGTTTTTT. The rearrangement joins TRBV10-3 to TRBJ2-2, with 9 bases fitting TRBD1. The V segment lost 7 bases and the J segment 5 bases; nucleotides outside the gene matches: 8. The CDR3 spans 15 residues. Germline V gene data show CDR1 as ENHRY and CDR2 as SYGVKD.

The count of this clonotype is one. A much larger clone sits a single nucleotide away, making a read error possible. The chain uses TRBV3-1 and TRBJ2-7; 9 positions match TRBD2. Trimming cost V 4 bases and J 5 bases; bases outside gene matches: 6. The CDR3 spans 14 residues. Germline V gene data show CDR1 as LGHDT and CDR2 as YNNKEL (reference sequence). The CDR3 protein is CASSPSGESHEQYV. In DNA form, the CDR3 reads TGTGCCAGCAGCCCTAGCGGGGAGTCCCACGAGCAGTACGTC.

The chain joins TRBV7-3 to TRBJ2-1; 11 bases are a match to TRBD2. Germline V gives CDR1 SGHTA, CDR2 FQGTGA. With V trimmed by 1 base and J by 9 bases, 5 bases remained unmatched. The CDR3 totals 15 residues. CDR3 bases: TGTGCCAGCAGCTTAAATAGCGGGGGGGCCTTTGAGCAGTTCTTC. The encoded protein is CASSLNSGGAFEQFF.

The CDR3: CASKPQGPTGELFF. CDR3 nucleotides: TGTGCCAGTAAACCACAGGGTCCCACCGGGGAGCTGTTTTTT. This chain uses TRBV19 with TRBJ2-2, with D maybe TRBD1 (6 bases). V was clipped by 7 bases and J by 4 bases, with 13 bases between them. CDR1 is LNHDA and CDR2 is SQIVND in the germline V gene (reference sequence). The CDR3 covers 14 residues.

This chain connects TRBV29-1 to TRBJ1-2; D unresolved. CDR1 SQVTM and CDR2 ANQGSEA come from the germline V gene. With 0 bases removed from V and 3 bases from J, the gap between germline ends came to 8 bases. The CDR3 spans 13 residues. DNA of the CDR3: TGCAGCGTTGAAGATGAGGCAGACTATGGCTACACCTTC. This sequence encodes CSVEDEADYGYTF.

In its sample, this clonotype was seen many times. The chain couples TRBV20-1 to TRBJ2-7, with 11 bases lining up with TRBD2. The CDR3 covers 14 residues. V shed 5 bases, J shed 2 bases, and the junction held 5 bases outside the gene matches. CDR1 and CDR2 (germline): DFQATT, SNEGSKA (reference sequence). CDR3 protein: CSALGTSGTYEQYV. CDR3 DNA: TGCAGTGCTCTTGGGACTAGCGGTACCTACGAGCAGTACGTC.

The chain couples TRBV12-3 or TRBV12-4 to TRBJ2-1, with D possibly matching TRBD1 (5 bases). V was shortened by 8 bases and J by 1 base, with 15 bases between the two germline ends. The CDR3 sequence is 15 residues long. The CDR3 loop reads CASSFQGASYNEQFF. The CDR3 region has the DNA TGTGCCAGCTCGTTCCAGGGTGCGTCCTACAATGAGCAGTTCTTC.

This clonotype occurred a few times. A much bigger clone sits one base away, suggesting this may be a read error. The chain combines TRBV5-4 with TRBJ2-5; TRBD2 matches at 10 bases. Germline CDR1 reads SGHNT; CDR2 reads YYREEE (reference sequence). This CDR3 has 16 amino acids. The DNA of the CDR3 is TGTGCCAGCAGCCCCCGGGCTAGCGGGAGTTACGAGACCCAGCACTTC. This encodes CASSPRASGSYETQHF. Full variable domain (missing parts from reference TRBV5-4 and TRBJ2-5): ETGVTQSPTHLIKTRGQQVTLRCSSQSGHNTVSWYQQALGQGPQFIFQYYREEENGRGNFPPRFSGLQFPNYSSELNVNALELDDSALYLCASSPRASGSYETQHFGPGTRLLVL.

This clonotype appeared many times. The chain couples TRBV14 to TRBJ2-3, with D uncertain. The CDR3 loop spans 13 amino acids. Trimming took 0 bases from V and 1 from J, leaving 2 bases between them. From germline, CDR1 is SGHDN and CDR2 FVKESK. The CDR3 reads CASSQEGTDTQYF. The CDR3 nucleotides are TGTGCCAGCAGCCAAGAGGGCACAGATACGCAGTATTTT.

This chain joins TRBV7-6 and TRBJ2-5; 7 nucleotides align to TRBD1. V was pared by 0 bases and J by 5 bases, with 15 bases of the junction left unmatched. Germline-derived CDR1 and CDR2 are SGHVS and FNYEAQ. The length of the CDR3 is 18 residues. This CDR3 reads CASSLAPTAGGSGETQYF. The DNA for the CDR3 is TGTGCCAGCAGCTTAGCACCGACCGCAGGGGGTTCAGGGGAGACCCAGTACTTC.

Comment on this clonotype: A clone one base away is much larger, so this may be a read error. V and J are TRBV6-1 and TRBJ1-4; D possibly corresponds to TRBD1 (5 bases). CDR3 length equals 15 residues. CDR1 is MNHNS and CDR2 is SASEGT in the germline V gene. The DNA of the CDR3 is TGTGCCAGCAGTGAGGGACGTACAACTAATGAAAAACTGTCTTTT. Its translation: CASSEGRTTNEKLSF.

Of note for this clonotype: A junction boundary mismatches the germline segment, possibly from a read error. The rearrangement uses TRBV27 and TRBJ1-6; no firm D call. Germline lookup yields CDR1 MNHEY and CDR2 SMNVEV (reference sequence). The CDR3 is 13 amino acids. CDR3 DNA sequence: TGTGCCAGCAGTTTGGGTGTCAATTCACCCTTCCACTTT. It translates to CASSLGVNSPFHF.

This clonotype was seen at least ten times. The V gene is TRBV24-1, the J gene TRBJ2-3; D gene unclear. V was clipped by 7 bases and J by 2 bases, with 9 bases between them. This CDR3 is built from 13 residues. The germline CDR1 and CDR2 sequences are KGHDR and SFDVKD. CDR3 region: CATRGPFTDTQYF. The CDR3 DNA reads TGTGCCACCAGAGGACCTTTCACAGATACGCAGTATTTT.